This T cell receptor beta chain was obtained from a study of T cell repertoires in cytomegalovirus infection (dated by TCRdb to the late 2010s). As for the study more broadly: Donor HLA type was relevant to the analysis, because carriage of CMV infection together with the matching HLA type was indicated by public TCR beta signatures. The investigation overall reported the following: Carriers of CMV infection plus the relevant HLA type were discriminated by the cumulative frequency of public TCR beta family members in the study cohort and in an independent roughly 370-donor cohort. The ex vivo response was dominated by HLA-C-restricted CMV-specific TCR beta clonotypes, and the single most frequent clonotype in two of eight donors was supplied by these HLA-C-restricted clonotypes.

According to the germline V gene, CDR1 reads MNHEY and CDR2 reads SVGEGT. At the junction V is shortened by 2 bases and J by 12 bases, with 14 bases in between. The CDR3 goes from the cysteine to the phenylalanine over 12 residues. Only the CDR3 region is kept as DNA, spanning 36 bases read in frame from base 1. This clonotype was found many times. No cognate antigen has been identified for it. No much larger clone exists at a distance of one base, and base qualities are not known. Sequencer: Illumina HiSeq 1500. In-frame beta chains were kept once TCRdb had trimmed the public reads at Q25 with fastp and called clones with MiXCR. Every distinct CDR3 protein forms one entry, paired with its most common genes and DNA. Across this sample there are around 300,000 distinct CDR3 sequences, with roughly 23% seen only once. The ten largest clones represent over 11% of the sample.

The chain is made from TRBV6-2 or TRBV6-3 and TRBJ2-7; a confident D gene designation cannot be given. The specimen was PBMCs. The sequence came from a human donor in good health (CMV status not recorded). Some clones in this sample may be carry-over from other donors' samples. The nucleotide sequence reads TGTGCCAGCAGTTACGCGCTGGATTGGATGTACTTC. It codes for CASSYALDWMYF.